This T cell receptor beta chain emerged from a study of radiotherapy plus CTLA-4 blockade in lung cancer. The repertoire was sequenced with immunoSEQ multiplex PCR; TCRdb's copy has only in-frame clones and lacks some. In the table there are roughly 86,000 clones, less than 90% of which are singletons. Trimming cost V 4 bases and J 1 base, with 13 bases left between them. The V gene's germline CDR1 is SGDLS and CDR2 YYNGEE. The CDR3 runs 15 residues. Here the sequenced sample was peripheral blood, taken from a patient treated with radiotherapy plus ipilimumab. The sequence was obtained from a human donor with non-small cell lung cancer who had stable disease on radiotherapy plus ipilimumab. The rearrangement joins TRBV9 to TRBJ2-3; possibly TRBD1 or TRBD2 for D (5 bases each). This CDR3 reads CASSRIEGRTDTQYF. CDR3 sequence (DNA): TGTGCCAGCAGCCGGATCGAGGGGCGCACAGATACGCAGTATTTT.